The next 18 T cell receptor beta chains were all read from a single sample in a study of blood T cell repertoires in COVID-19. Clones were read by immunoSEQ multiplex PCR, and TCRdb kept only the in-frame ones, dropping some. The data show about 280,000 clones, 88% seen once. The sequenced sample consisted of PBMCs or T cells enriched from blood (not recorded which). Receptors were obtained from a woman in her fifties or sixties in a cohort exposed to, infected with or recovered from COVID-19 (not recorded which).

This clone was detected only once. This sequence joins TRBV7-6 and TRBJ2-3; the D gene is possibly TRBD2 (6 bases). CDR1 is SGHVS and CDR2 is FNYEAQ in the germline V gene. V was cut by 6 bases and J by 4 bases, with 17 bases left in between. The length of the CDR3 is 15 residues. As DNA, the CDR3 is TGTGCCAGCAGTTCCCAGGGCGGGGTTTCAGATACGCAGTATTTT. Its protein product is CASSSQGGVSDTQYF.

The V and J genes are TRBV5-1 and TRBJ2-7; a possible D gene is TRBD1 (6 bases). V lost 2 bases and J lost 0, with 9 bases in between. Germline V CDR1 and CDR2: SGHRS, YFSETQ. The CDR3 runs to 14 residues. The CDR3 nucleotides are TGCGCCAGCAGCTTCAGGGGCCCCTCCTACGAGCAGTACTTC. The encoded protein is CASSFRGPSYEQYF.

V usage is TRBV15 and J usage is TRBJ2-7; 10 positions agree with TRBD2. Germline V lookup: CDR1 LNHNV, CDR2 YYDKDF (reference sequence). This CDR3 is 14 amino acids long. V lost 5 bases, J lost 6 bases, and 7 bases stayed unmatched. The CDR3 bases are TGTGCCACCAGCTCCAGCGGGAGGGCCCTCGAGCAGTACTTC. Translated: CATSSSGRALEQYF.

The V gene is TRBV9, the J gene TRBJ2-1; 9 nucleotides line up with TRBD2. The J segment lost 7 bases and the V segment lost 4 bases, leaving 12 bases of the junction unmatched. CDR3 length equals 16 residues. Germline loops: CDR1 SGDLS, CDR2 YYNGEE. The CDR3, as DNA: TGTGCCAGCAGCTCAGGAGAACTAGCGGGTCAAAATGAGCAGTTCTTC. The encoded protein is CASSSGELAGQNEQFF.

This clone was seen a single time. The J gene is TRBJ1-6, the V gene TRBV3-1 (or the pseudogene TRBV3-2); 9 bases agree with TRBD1. Trimming took 4 bases from V and 9 from J; bases not matched to a gene: 10. The CDR3 length is 16 residues. Germline assignment: CDR1 LGHDT and CDR2 YNNKEL (reference sequence). The CDR3 is CASSPHSQGASSPLHF. The CDR3 DNA reads as TGTGCCAGCAGCCCTCATTCACAGGGGGCGTCTTCACCCCTCCACTTT.

This clone has more than one count but fewer than ten. V is TRBV7-6 and J is TRBJ2-7; 14 positions agree with TRBD2. Germline-derived CDR1 and CDR2 are SGHVS and FNYEAQ. The CDR3 contains 15 residues. V was pared by 5 bases and J by 4 bases, with 4 bases of the junction left unmatched. The CDR3 DNA reads TGTGCCAGCAGCAGCGGGACTAGCGGGAGTTACGAGCAGTACTTC. This encodes CASSSGTSGSYEQYF.

This chain connects TRBV19 to TRBJ2-3; 12 nucleotides line up with TRBD2. Per the germline V gene, CDR1 is LNHDA and CDR2 is SQIVND (reference sequence). The CDR3 sequence is 16 residues long. With 5 bases clipped from V and 5 bases from J, the junction kept 8 bases outside the gene matches. The CDR3 is CASSGRLAGDRDTQYF. In DNA form, the CDR3 reads TGTGCCAGTAGTGGAAGACTAGCGGGAGACAGAGATACGCAGTATTTT. The entire variable domain, with the rest obtained from reference TRBV19 and TRBJ2-3, is as follows: DGGITQSPKYLFRKEGQNVTLSCEQNLNHDAMYWYRQDPGQGLRLIYYSQIVNDFQKGDIAEGYSVSREKKESFPLTVTSAQKNPTAFYLCASSGRLAGDRDTQYFGPGTRLTVL.

The chain links TRBV6-5 to TRBJ1-4; tentatively, D is TRBD1 (5 bases). Trimming shortened V by 6 bases and J by 6 bases, and 14 bases separated the two germline ends. Per germline, CDR1 MNHEY and CDR2 SVGAGI. This CDR3 contains 14 residues. The CDR3 bases are TGTGCCAGCAGAAACACAGACAGCTATGAAAAACTGTTTTTT. It specifies CASRNTDSYEKLFF.

The rearrangement uses TRBV18 and TRBJ1-2, with TRBD1 matching 8 bases. Looked up from germline, CDR1 is KGHSH and CDR2 is LQKENI. The CDR3 has 16 residues. The trim removed 1 base at V and 1 base at J, leaving 5 bases unmatched. The CDR3 loop reads CASSPQETGDNYGYTF. CDR3 nucleotides: TGTGCCAGCTCACCACAGGAGACAGGGGATAACTATGGCTACACCTTC.

This clone was seen more than once but under ten times. The chain links TRBV5-6 to TRBJ2-7; 10 nucleotides agree with TRBD1. Losses at the gene ends were 2 bases for V and 2 bases for J; bases not matched to a gene: 4. Germline V gives CDR1 SGHDT, CDR2 YYEEEE. The CDR3 contains 15 residues. CDR3 loop: CASSFPGQGPYEQYF. The CDR3 bases are TGTGCCAGCAGCTTTCCGGGACAGGGGCCCTACGAGCAGTACTTC.

The V gene is TRBV2, the J gene TRBJ1-5, with TRBD1 matching over 10 bases. The CDR3 spans 18 residues. Germline V gene sequence: CDR1 SNHLY, CDR2 FYNNEI. Unmatched junction bases numbered 12, after V lost 5 bases and J lost 2 bases. In DNA, the CDR3 is TGTGCCAGCAGTTCCGGGACAGGGGTAACTATTGGCAATCAGCCCCAGCATTTT. This codes for CASSSGTGVTIGNQPQHF. The whole variable domain, filled in from reference TRBV2 and TRBJ1-5, reads EPEVTQTPSHQVTQMGQEVILRCVPISNHLYFYWYRQILGQKVEFLVSFYNNEISEKSEIFDDQFSVERPDGSNFTLKIRSTKLEDSAMYFCASSSGTGVTIGNQPQHFGDGTRLSIL.

The chain couples TRBV2 to TRBJ1-1; a possible D gene is TRBD1 (5 bases). Germline CDR1 reads SNHLY; CDR2 reads FYNNEI. The CDR3 is 14 amino acids. Trimming left V 4 bases short and J 0 bases short, with 9 bases between. CDR3 sequence: CASSVKGMNTEAFF. CDR3 bases: TGTGCCAGCAGTGTGAAGGGGATGAACACTGAAGCTTTCTTT.

This CDR3 reads CASQNRASTDTQYF. Here the CDR3 DNA reads TGCGCCAGCCAGAACAGGGCGTCCACAGATACGCAGTATTTT. J is TRBJ2-3 and V is TRBV10-2; TRBD1 might be the D (6 bases). This CDR3 spans 14 amino acids. V shed 8 bases and J shed 2 bases, with 14 bases lying between them. Germline V lookup: CDR1 WSHSY, CDR2 SAAADI.

J is TRBJ1-6 and V is TRBV11-2; D gene ambiguous. V gave up 0 bases and J gave up 0 bases, with 6 bases separating them. Per germline, CDR1 SGHAT and CDR2 FQNNGV. The CDR3 extends over 16 amino acids. The chain's CDR3 is CASSLEPSSYNSPLHF. The CDR3 DNA follows: TGTGCCAGCAGCTTAGAACCTAGCTCCTATAATTCACCCCTCCACTTT.

This chain uses TRBV6-4 with TRBJ2-7; 7 bases are shared with TRBD1. V shed 4 bases, J shed 7 bases, and the junction held 10 bases outside the gene matches. The CDR3 contains 14 residues. Per germline, CDR1 MRHNA and CDR2 SNTAGT. The CDR3 DNA is TGTGCCAGCAGTGCGACGGGGACAGAGTCTGAGCAGTACTTC. This translates into CASSATGTESEQYF.

The chain combines TRBV9 with TRBJ2-3; a possible D gene is TRBD2 (6 bases). V gave up 0 bases and J gave up 2 bases, with 10 bases separating them. The CDR3 totals 15 residues. Germline CDR1 is SGDLS and CDR2 is YYNGEE. CDR3 residues: CASSVAWGVTDTQYF. CDR3 in DNA: TGTGCCAGCAGCGTAGCTTGGGGGGTCACAGATACGCAGTATTTT.

The chain joins TRBV30 to TRBJ1-2, with 9 bases identical to TRBD1. The CDR3 covers 15 residues. V lost 6 bases and J lost 4; bases outside the gene matches: 12. In germline, CDR1 is GTSNPN, CDR2 SVGIG (reference sequence). The CDR3 DNA reads as TGTGCCTGCGAAAACTGGACAGGGGAAGGCTATGGCTACACCTTC. Encoded protein: CACENWTGEGYGYTF.

For this clone: Other DNA sequences in the same sample also yield this CDR3. The J gene is TRBJ2-1, the V gene TRBV7-3; 8 positions match TRBD1. V was pared by 5 bases and J by 6 bases, with 3 bases of the junction left unmatched. The germline V gene encodes CDR1 SGHTA and CDR2 FQGTGA. CDR3 size: 13 residues. The CDR3 protein is CASSQGARNEQFF. For the CDR3, the DNA is TGTGCCAGCAGCCAGGGGGCCCGCAATGAGCAGTTCTTC.